This section outlines one T cell receptor beta chain sequence together with its context. This record comes from a study of shared clonotypes between healthy human individuals. The CDR3 is 12 residues long. CDR1 SQVTM and CDR2 ANQGSEA come from the germline V gene. V was trimmed by 3 bases and J by 0 bases, leaving 4 bases between them. The data were produced by immunoSEQ multiplex PCR, yet TCRdb's version contains in-frame clones alone and is incomplete. The profile shows roughly 2 million clones, 95% of them singletons. The material sequenced was naive CD4+ T cells sorted from blood. Noted subset: CD45RA+ positively selected. This chain joins TRBV29-1 and TRBJ2-3; D is undetermined. The receptor's source is a man aged 18 to 29 in good health. In DNA form, the CDR3 reads TGCAGCGTTGATACGAGCACAGATACGCAGTATTTT. This gives the protein CSVDTSTDTQYF.